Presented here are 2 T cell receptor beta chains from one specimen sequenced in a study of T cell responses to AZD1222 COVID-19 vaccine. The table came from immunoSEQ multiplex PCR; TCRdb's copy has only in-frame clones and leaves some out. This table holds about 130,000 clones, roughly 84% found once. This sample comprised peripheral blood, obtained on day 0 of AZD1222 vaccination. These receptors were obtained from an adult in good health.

The CDR3 loop reads CASSFLRGGASEQFF. DNA of the CDR3: TGTGCCAGCAGTTTTTTGCGGGGGGGGGCTAGTGAGCAGTTCTTC. The J gene is TRBJ2-1, the V gene TRBV27, with 9 positions matching TRBD2. The CDR3 runs to 15 residues. Germline V CDR1 and CDR2: MNHEY, SMNVEV (reference sequence). J lost 9 bases, V lost 3 bases, and 9 bases had no gene match.

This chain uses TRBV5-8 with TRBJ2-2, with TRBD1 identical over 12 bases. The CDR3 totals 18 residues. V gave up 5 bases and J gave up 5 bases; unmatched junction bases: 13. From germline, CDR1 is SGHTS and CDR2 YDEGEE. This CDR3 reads CASRTGTGGALLTGELFF. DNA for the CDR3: TGTGCCAGCAGGACGGGGACAGGGGGCGCTTTGTTGACCGGGGAGCTGTTTTTT.